The next 5 T cell receptor beta chains were all read from a single sample in a study of shared clonotypes between healthy human individuals (dated by TCRdb to 2018 to 2021). Libraries came from the immunoSEQ multiplex PCR assay. TCRdb's version of the immuneACCESS table is confined to in-frame rearrangements and falls short of the full clone set. An unresolved V gene accounts for under half of the shortfall where checked; the remainder is of unknown origin. This sample gives about 610,000 clones in total; almost 97% of them show up just once. Around 0.058% of the sample is in the top ten clones. Input material: naive CD4+ T cells sorted from blood. Read against the paper, the sample's cell subset or site label means: CD45RA+ positively selected. The receptors shown here come from a woman between 25 and 40 years old in good health.

V and J are TRBV5-1 and TRBJ2-7; a possible D gene is TRBD1 (6 bases). The CDR3 runs 14 residues. From germline, CDR1 is SGHRS and CDR2 YFSETQ. The V and J ends lost 4 bases and 3 bases respectively, with 14 bases between them. CDR3 in DNA: TGCGCCAGCAGCACCGGACAGACGAACTACGAGCAGTACTTC. Translation: CASSTGQTNYEQYF.

This clone was found once. This chain connects TRBV28 to TRBJ2-7; weak D call: TRBD2 (6 bases). The CDR3 covers 13 residues. V shed 8 bases and J shed 4 bases, with 15 bases lying between them. CDR1 is MDHEN and CDR2 is SYDVKM in the germline V gene. In DNA, the CDR3 is TGTGCCAGCTCGCCGGATGGGAGGTACGAGCAGTACTTC. It translates to CASSPDGRYEQYF.

The count of this clone is one. The chain employs TRBV5-1 and TRBJ2-1, with a weak D call TRBD1 (6 bases). Trimming left V 4 bases short and J 6 bases short, with 20 bases between. This CDR3 contains 16 residues. CDR1 SGHRS and CDR2 YFSETQ come from the germline V gene. CDR3: CASSRSGTPPSNEQFF. The DNA for the CDR3 is TGCGCCAGCAGCCGATCCGGGACACCCCCCTCCAATGAGCAGTTCTTC. The full variable domain, rest sourced from reference TRBV5-1 and TRBJ2-1, is KAGVTQTPRYLIKTRGQQVTLSCSPISGHRSVSWYQQTPGQGLQFLFEYFSETQRNKGNFPGRFSGRQFSNSRSEMNVSTLELGDSALYLCASSRSGTPPSNEQFFGPGTRLTVL.

This rearrangement joins TRBV27 to TRBJ2-2; D is perhaps TRBD2 (6 bases). Trimming shortened V by 5 bases and J by 1 base, and 8 bases separated the two germline ends. CDR1 is MNHEY and CDR2 is SMNVEV in the germline V gene (reference sequence). The CDR3 length is 14 residues. The CDR3 bases are TGTGCCAGCAGTGCGGGACGGAACACCGGGGAGCTGTTTTTT. This encodes CASSAGRNTGELFF.

The genes are TRBV7-9 and TRBJ1-5, with D maybe TRBD1 (6 bases). CDR1 is SEHNR, CDR2 FQNEAQ, per germline (reference sequence). V was trimmed by 6 bases and J by 7 bases, leaving 13 bases between them. CDR3 length equals 13 residues. The CDR3 bases are TGTGCCAGCAGTCCGGGAGGGGGACAGCCCCAGCATTTT. The encoded protein is CASSPGGGQPQHF. The full variable domain, with the rest looked up from reference TRBV7-9 and TRBJ1-5, is DTGVSQNPRHKITKRGQNVTFRCDPISEHNRLYWYRQTLGQGPEFLTYFQNEAQLEKSRLLSDRFSAERPKGSFSTLEIQRTEQGDSAMYLCASSPGGGQPQHFGDGTRLSIL.